The source of this TCR beta chain is a study of shared clonotypes between healthy human individuals. Profiling relied on immunoSEQ multiplex PCR, and the TCRdb table lists in-frame clones only, not all of them. The sample consists of 2 million to 2.5 million clones, approximately 95% of them appearing once. This CDR3 contains 16 residues. J lost 6 bases, V lost 5 bases, and 13 bases had no gene match. Germline V gene data show CDR1 as SGHAT and CDR2 as FQNNGV. Material for sequencing was naive CD4+ T cells from PBMCs. The sample's subset: CD45RA+ positively selected. V gene TRBV11-2 combines with J gene TRBJ2-7; 10 nucleotides align to TRBD1. The receptor comes from a man aged 18 to 30 in good health. Some clones in this sample may be carry-over from other donors' samples. The chain's CDR3 is CASSLFTAGTGAEQYF. The CDR3 coding sequence is TGTGCCAGCAGCCTATTCACAGCCGGGACAGGGGCCGAGCAGTACTTC.